This passage covers 9 T cell receptor beta chains from one sample sequenced in a study of neurological immune-mediated disorders. TCRdb analysed the 5' RACE reads with MiXCR anew, one entry per CDR3 protein. The sample gives some 100,000 distinct CDR3 sequences, approximately 13% of which show up once; roughly 5% is in the top ten. Time point denoted: longitudinal time-point 2. The sequencing input was PBMCs. These TCRs come from a female donor with HTLV-1-associated myelopathy (HAM/TSP).

This clonotype was detected only a few times. Given a much more abundant clone one base away, this may be a read error. The J gene is TRBJ2-3, the V gene TRBV7-9; D may match TRBD1 or TRBD2 (5 bases each). Trimming left V 0 bases short and J 4 bases short, with 5 bases between. The CDR3 totals 13 residues. Per the germline V gene, CDR1 is SEHNR and CDR2 is FQNEAQ (reference sequence). The CDR3 spells CASSLAGADTQYF. The CDR3 nucleotides are TGTGCCAGCAGCTTAGCGGGGGCAGATACGCAGTATTTT. The full variable domain, in which reference TRBV7-9 and TRBJ2-3 provide the parts outside the CDR3, is DTGVSQNPRHKITKRGQNVTFRCDPISEHNRLYWYRQTLGQGPEFLTYFQNEAQLEKSRLLSDRFSAERPKGSFSTLEIQRTEQGDSAMYLCASSLAGADTQYFGPGTRLTVL.

This clonotype was counted ten times or more. One end of the junction does not line up with germline, which may come from a read error. The rearrangement joins TRBV11-2 to TRBJ1-1; D is undetermined. CDR3 length: 13 amino acids. Germline CDR1 and CDR2: SGHAT and FQNNGV. DNA of the CDR3: TGCGCCAGCAGCTTGGACCCGAACACTGAAGCTTTCTTT. This translates into CASSLDPNTEAFF.

In its sample, this clonotype was seen many times. The V and J genes are TRBV5-1 and TRBJ2-1; 10 bases map to TRBD2. The J segment lost 9 bases and the V segment lost 4 bases, leaving 10 bases of the junction unmatched. The CDR3 has 15 amino acids. Germline V gene sequence: CDR1 SGHRS, CDR2 YFSETQ. CDR3 in amino acids: CASSPIAGGSGEQFF. CDR3 DNA: TGCGCCAGCAGCCCTATAGCGGGGGGCTCTGGTGAGCAGTTCTTC.

The chain uses TRBV12-3 or TRBV12-4 and TRBJ2-7; TRBD1 or TRBD2 may be the D gene (5 bases each). V gave up 6 bases and J gave up 3 bases, with 9 bases separating them. The CDR3 spans 12 residues. In DNA form, the CDR3 reads TGTGCCAGCAGGGGGACGGACTACGAGCAGTACTTC. Translation gives CASRGTDYEQYF.

This clonotype occurred many times. The rearrangement links TRBV5-1 to TRBJ2-7; possibly TRBD2 for D (6 bases). V gave up 0 bases and J gave up 3 bases, with 16 bases separating them. The germline V gene encodes CDR1 SGHRS and CDR2 YFSETQ. The CDR3 is 16 residues long. CDR3 coding DNA: TGCGCCAGCAGCTTGGCCTCGGGGGATGTTTTCTACGAGCAGTACTTC. Protein product: CASSLASGDVFYEQYF.

This sequence joins TRBV20-1 and TRBJ2-3, with 7 positions matching TRBD1. Germline V gene lookup returns CDR1 DFQATT and CDR2 SNEGSKA (reference sequence). V lost 6 bases to trimming and J lost 4 bases; unmatched junction nucleotides: 13. This CDR3 is built from 15 residues. This chain's CDR3 is CSAASQGVVADTQYF. In DNA, the CDR3 is TGCAGTGCCGCTTCCCAGGGGGTTGTCGCAGATACGCAGTATTTT.

This clonotype was seen repeatedly, ten times or more. The J gene is TRBJ2-7, the V gene TRBV4-1, with TRBD1 matching over 10 bases. This CDR3 spans 13 amino acids. CDR1 and CDR2 from the germline V gene are MGHRA and YSYEKL. The ends lost 2 bases at V and 6 bases at J; junction bases unmatched: 1. The chain's CDR3 is CASSQRTGGEQYF. Written as DNA, the CDR3 is TGCGCCAGCAGCCAAAGGACAGGGGGCGAGCAGTACTTC.

This clonotype was counted ten times or more. J is TRBJ1-5 and V is TRBV5-1, with unresolved D. Trimming cost V 2 bases and J 0 bases, with 6 bases left between them. The CDR3 length is 14 residues. Germline V CDR1 and CDR2: SGHRS, YFSETQ. This CDR3 is CASSLDYSNQPQHF. Here the CDR3 DNA reads TGCGCCAGCAGCTTAGATTATAGCAATCAGCCCCAGCATTTT. Based on the CDR3 plus reference TRBV5-1 and TRBJ1-5, the full variable domain is KAGVTQTPRYLIKTRGQQVTLSCSPISGHRSVSWYQQTPGQGLQFLFEYFSETQRNKGNFPGRFSGRQFSNSRSEMNVSTLELGDSALYLCASSLDYSNQPQHFGDGTRLSIL.

This clonotype was detected ten times or more. CDR3 amino acids: CSASGLADSYEQYF. CDR3 DNA sequence: TGCAGTGCTTCGGGACTAGCGGATTCCTACGAGCAGTACTTC. The chain combines TRBV20-1 with TRBJ2-7; 11 bases line up with TRBD2. This CDR3 has 14 residues. V was clipped by 5 bases and J by 1 base; unmatched bases: 4. Per germline, CDR1 DFQATT and CDR2 SNEGSKA (reference sequence).